This entry lists 12 T cell receptor beta chains sequenced from one sample in a study of blood T cell repertoires in COVID-19. Only in-frame clones appear in the TCRdb table, and some are missing; sequencing was by immunoSEQ multiplex PCR. The sample consists of 53,000 or so clones, 77% of them appearing once. The sample was peripheral blood. These TCRs come from a man aged 70 or older with active or convalescent COVID-19.

V usage is TRBV10-2 and J usage is TRBJ2-6, with 14 bases that match TRBD2. J lost 0 bases, V lost 4 bases, and 5 bases had no gene match. The CDR3 is made up of 19 amino acids. Germline values: CDR1 WSHSY, CDR2 SAAADI. The DNA of the CDR3 is TGCGCCAGCAGTGGTGGGACTAGCGGGAGTTTCTCTGGGGCCAACGTCCTGACTTTC. It encodes CASSGGTSGSFSGANVLTF.

The chain couples TRBV12-3 or TRBV12-4 to TRBJ1-6; D not certain. Trimming stripped 6 bases from V and 5 bases from J, with 5 bases between. The CDR3 sequence is 12 residues long. CDR3 amino acids: CASSIDNSPLHF. The CDR3 DNA reads TGTGCCAGCAGCATAGATAATTCACCCCTCCACTTT.

This clone was counted a single time. The rearrangement uses TRBV7-2 and TRBJ2-5, with 9 bases that match TRBD2. This CDR3 is 16 amino acids long. CDR1 is SGHTA and CDR2 is FQGNSA in the germline V gene. V lost 4 bases to trimming and J lost 2 bases; unmatched junction nucleotides: 8. The CDR3 DNA is TGTGCCAGCAGCTCTGGGTTTAGCGGGGGTCAAGAGACCCAGTACTTC. Translation gives CASSSGFSGGQETQYF.

This clone was seen only a few times. The rearrangement uses TRBV30 and TRBJ1-5; tentatively, D is TRBD1 (6 bases). The CDR3 length is 16 residues. V lost 8 bases to trimming and J lost 2 bases, with 22 bases between them. Germline CDR1 reads GTSNPN; CDR2 reads SVGIG (reference sequence). The CDR3 DNA sequence: TGTGCCGGACGGGAACGGGGGGGGCTTGGCAATCAGCCCCAGCATTTT. Translating gives CAGRERGGLGNQPQHF.

The gene calls are TRBV28 and TRBJ2-7, with 9 bases lining up with TRBD1. In germline, CDR1 is MDHEN, CDR2 SYDVKM. V lost 6 bases to trimming and J lost 2 bases; unmatched junction nucleotides: 11. The CDR3 covers 16 residues. In DNA form, the CDR3 reads TGTGCCAGCAGCCAACTTCGACGGACAGGGGCCTACGAGCAGTACTTC. Its protein product is CASSQLRRTGAYEQYF.

This clone was recorded a few times. This chain uses TRBV19 with TRBJ1-2; 8 bases map to TRBD1. With V trimmed by 3 bases and J by 3 bases, 0 bases remained unmatched. The CDR3 runs to 13 residues. The V gene's germline CDR1 is LNHDA and CDR2 SQIVND (reference sequence). Here the CDR3 DNA reads TGTGCCAGTAGTATGGGACAGGACTATGGCTACACCTTC. Translation gives CASSMGQDYGYTF.

This chain links TRBV13 with TRBJ1-6; 7 bases are a match to TRBD1. V dropped 3 bases and J dropped 8; count of bases not matched to a gene: 1. Germline CDR1 is PRHDT and CDR2 is FYEKMQ (reference sequence). CDR3 length: 13 amino acids. The CDR3 region is CASSFTGDSPLHF. DNA for the CDR3: TGTGCCAGCAGCTTTACAGGGGATTCACCCCTCCACTTT.

The rearrangement joins TRBV6-5 to TRBJ1-1; the match to TRBD1 covers 10 bases. Germline V gene data show CDR1 as MNHEY and CDR2 as SVGAGI. J was trimmed by 8 bases and V by 6 bases; bases with no gene match: 9. The length of the CDR3 is 14 residues. The CDR3 nucleotides are TGTGCCAGCAGCCCGACCGGGACAGGGGAAGAAGCTTTCTTT. Translation gives CASSPTGTGEEAFF.

The V call is TRBV11-3, the J call TRBJ2-1; D is undetermined. This CDR3 has 17 amino acids. CDR1 is SGHNT, CDR2 YENEEA, per germline. Trimming shortened V by 0 bases and J by 3 bases, and 15 bases separated the two germline ends. CDR3 nucleotide sequence: TGTGCCAGCAGCTTAGATCGGAGTAGCAGCCGCTACAATGAGCAGTTCTTC. Protein sequence: CASSLDRSSSRYNEQFF.

V and J are TRBV20-1 and TRBJ1-2; no clear D gene. The CDR3 is 12 amino acids. Germline CDR1 DFQATT, CDR2 SNEGSKA (reference sequence). V lost 3 bases and J 4 bases, leaving 9 bases between the germline ends. Here the CDR3 DNA reads TGCAGTGCTAGTACGGGGATCTATGGCTACACCTTC. The encoded protein is CSASTGIYGYTF.

The genes are TRBV2 and TRBJ2-1, with 11 positions matching TRBD2. Germline CDR1 is SNHLY and CDR2 is FYNNEI. With V trimmed by 7 bases and J by 4 bases, 9 bases remained unmatched. The CDR3 consists of 16 residues. The CDR3 DNA reads TGTGCCAGCATGAAATTAGCGGGAGGGGGATACAATGAGCAGTTCTTC. Translation gives CASMKLAGGGYNEQFF.

This rearrangement joins TRBV29-1 to TRBJ2-1; perhaps TRBD2 as D (6 bases). The CDR3 extends over 14 amino acids. Looked up from germline, CDR1 is SQVTM and CDR2 is ANQGSEA. Deletions cut 4 bases from V and 0 bases from J, with 10 bases between. The CDR3 DNA is TGCAGCGTTGTGACTAGTCTCTCCTACAATGAGCAGTTCTTC. Protein product: CSVVTSLSYNEQFF.